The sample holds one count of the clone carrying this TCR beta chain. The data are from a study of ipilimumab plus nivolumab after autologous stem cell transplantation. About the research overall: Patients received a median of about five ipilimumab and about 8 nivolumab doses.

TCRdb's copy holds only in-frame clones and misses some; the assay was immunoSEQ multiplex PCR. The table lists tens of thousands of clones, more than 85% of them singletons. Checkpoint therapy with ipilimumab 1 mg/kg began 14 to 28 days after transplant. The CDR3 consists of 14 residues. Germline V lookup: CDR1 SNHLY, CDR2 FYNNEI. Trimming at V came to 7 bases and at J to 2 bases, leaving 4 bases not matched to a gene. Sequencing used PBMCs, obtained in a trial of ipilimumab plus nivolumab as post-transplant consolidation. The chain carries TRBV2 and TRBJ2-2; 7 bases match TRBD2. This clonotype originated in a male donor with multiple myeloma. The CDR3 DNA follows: TGTGCCAGCATGGGACTAATCAACACCGGGGAGCTGTTTTTT. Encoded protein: CASMGLINTGELFF.